A single TCR beta chain is shown here with its context. Its antigen is still unknown. These data originate in a study of response to subunit inactivated influenza vaccine. Whole-study findings and limits: Authors suggested seasonal influenza vaccinations each recruit few new T cells.

Germline CDR1 is MDHEN and CDR2 is SYDVKM. V was pared by 2 bases and J by 3 bases, with 8 bases between. The CDR3 has 13 amino acids. TCRdb redid the calling of the RT-PCR reads with MiXCR, one entry per CDR3 protein. This sample has 400,000 to 650,000 distinct CDR3 sequences, with 6.5% to 8% found just once. This TCR derives from a man between 50 and 69 years old who received an inactivated influenza vaccine. The V call is TRBV28, the J call TRBJ2-7; D possibly corresponds to TRBD2 (5 bases). The starting material was PBMCs from blood, obtained around 25 months after vaccination. The CDR3 coding sequence is TGTGCCAGCAGTTTAAGAGGGAACTACGAGCAGTACTTC. It is translated as CASSLRGNYEQYF.